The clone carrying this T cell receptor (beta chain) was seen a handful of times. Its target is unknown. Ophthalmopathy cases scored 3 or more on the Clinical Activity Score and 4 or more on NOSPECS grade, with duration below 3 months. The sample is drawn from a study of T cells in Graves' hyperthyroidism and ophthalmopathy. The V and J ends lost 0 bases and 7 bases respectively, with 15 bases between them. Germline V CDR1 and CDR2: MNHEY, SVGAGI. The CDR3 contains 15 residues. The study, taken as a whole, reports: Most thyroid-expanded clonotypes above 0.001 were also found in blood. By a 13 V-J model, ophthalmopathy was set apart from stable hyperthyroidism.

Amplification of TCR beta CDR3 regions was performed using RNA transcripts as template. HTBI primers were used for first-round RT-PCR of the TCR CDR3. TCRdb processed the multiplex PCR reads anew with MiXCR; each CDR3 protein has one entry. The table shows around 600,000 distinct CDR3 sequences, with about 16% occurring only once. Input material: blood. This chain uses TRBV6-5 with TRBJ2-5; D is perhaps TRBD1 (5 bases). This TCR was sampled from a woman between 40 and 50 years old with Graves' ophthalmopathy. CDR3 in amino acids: CASSYSRRQGVTQYF. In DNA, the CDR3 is TGTGCCAGCAGTTACTCTCGGCGTCAAGGGGTGACCCAGTACTTC.